This TCR beta chain appears in the sequencing data of a study of CD8+ T cells in alopecia areata (dated by TCRdb to 2017 to 2018). Context from the whole study: Treated patients were enrolled in an open-label pilot trial of oral tofacitinib, 5 to 10 mg twice daily, for moderate-to-severe alopecia areata. Patients received tofacitinib for 6 to 18 months and were then followed off drug for 6 months to check for delayed response and recurrence. In treated patients, disease severity was measured using the SALT score, which gives the percentage of scalp surface area affected. High-throughput TCRbeta sequencing was used to examine T cell clonal expansion in alopecia areata in both the C3H/HeJ mouse model and human patients. On the human side, TCRbeta sequencing was run on scalp tissue and on sorted CD4+ and CD8+ peripheral blood T cells from healthy controls and from alopecia areata patients with either patchy or totalis/universalis disease. Patients on tofacitinib were biopsied at baseline and after 4 and 24 weeks of treatment, and several of the patients also had a later scalp biopsy. Clonality in the scalp was compared among normal scalp (n=4), patchy alopecia areata scalp (n=8), and alopecia totalis/universalis scalp (n=8). The RNA source kit depended on sample type: the PAXgene miRNA kit for fixed scalp, the miRNeasy kit for PBMCs, and the RNeasy kit for mouse skin. TCRbeta CDR3 regions were amplified by immunoSEQ multiplex PCR using 35 Vbeta forward and 13 Jbeta reverse primers. Broader findings and caveats from the paper: Scalp TCR repertoire analysis is complicated because resident alphabeta T cells in normal human skin are also sequenced, whereas mouse skin is dominated by gammadelta T cells. During tofacitinib treatment, many expanded lesional clones stuck around in both scalp and blood, and this persistence may partly explain why relapse happens after treatment is stopped. Tofacitinib significantly decreased scalp clonality and the number of expanded CD8+ clones among the top 100 scalp clones. Compared with normal scalp, lesional scalp had higher clonality and more expanded CD8+ clones, particularly in alopecia totalis/universalis, a pattern that suggests antigenic drive. Shared TCR sequences between patients were less evident than in mice, which may be partly attributable to HLA diversity in the patient population. The treated cohort was small, with a single nonresponder, so links between baseline CD8+ expansion and response need larger studies.

Libraries were made using the immunoSEQ multiplex PCR assay. RNA was extracted from all samples and reverse transcribed into cDNA as template for TCR sequencing. First-strand cDNA was synthesized with SuperScript III using a 2:1 mix of oligo-dT and random hexamers. A synthetic immune receptor repertoire was used to assess amplification bias, and residual bias was removed computationally. On the authors' methods: Raw reads were preprocessed to remove errors, and CDR3 was defined by IMGT conventions from the conserved cysteine to phenylalanine. To get clonality, Shannon entropy was normalized by log2 of the number of productive unique TCRs and the result was subtracted from 1. Whether each scalp clone was CD4 or CD8 was inferred by checking scalp TCRbeta sequences against the CD4 and CD8 repertoires from sorted blood. The table comes from immuneACCESS by way of TCRdb, which keeps in-frame sequences with V and J called. Part of the clones is missing from these tables; in studies checked, under half for an unresolved V gene and the rest for unknown reasons. That table supplies the V and J calls and clone size; D and trimming were determined from the DNA. Recorded for this sample are about 150,000 clones; roughly 52% of them occurred a single time. 15% of the sample belongs to the ten largest clones.

As concerns this clone: Its antigen remains unidentified. Base quality data are lacking; no much larger clone is found one base away.

The time point tag for this specimen amounts to: less than five weeks on oral tofacitinib. The treatment or condition label on this specimen signifies: oral pan-JAK inhibitor, 5-10 mg twice daily. From alopecia areata patients, peripheral blood was collected along with lesional scalp punch biopsies. PBMCs were isolated by density centrifugation and stained for CD3, CD4 and CD8, after which CD4+ and CD8+ T cells were sorted on a FACSAria. CDR1 GTSNPN and CDR2 SVGIG were looked up in the germline V gene (reference sequence). A distance of 12 bases separates the germline ends of V and J, which lose 4 bases and 2 bases respectively. Reading from cysteine to phenylalanine, the CDR3 counts 13 amino acids. Here the CDR3 DNA is all that survives: 39 bases in frame from base 1.

The material was CD8+ T cells sorted from blood, obtained at week 4, from a patient treated with tofacitinib. The chain is encoded by TRBV30 joined to TRBJ2-7, with the D segment possibly TRBD1 or TRBD2, each aligning over 5 bases. The TCR comes from a human donor with alopecia areata. The nucleotide sequence is TGTGCCTGGATAGGGACGGAGACCTACGAGCAGTACTTC. The translation is CAWIGTETYEQYF.